Detailed here is one TCR beta chain. Its cognate antigen is unknown. Each CDR3 protein is one row after TCRdb ran MiXCR on the 5' RACE reads. The sample has 250,000 to 350,000 distinct CDR3 sequences; 16% are singletons. Deletions cut 0 bases from V and 9 bases from J, with 6 bases between. Per the germline V gene, CDR1 is MNHEY and CDR2 is SVGEGT. The CDR3 loop spans 13 amino acids. These data are taken from a study of T-cell memory formation after mild COVID-19. Overall study: Clusters of TCRs were largely donor specific.

Findings of the study overall: Largely, contracting CD4+ clones fell within CM and EM, and contracting CD8+ clones within EMRA. The finding that pre-infection memory included some responding clones suggested that cross-reactive memory joined.

J is TRBJ1-6 and V is TRBV6-2 or TRBV6-3; D not certain. Specimen: PBMCs or a T cell subset sorted from them (not recorded which). This receptor was taken from a man aged 18 to 30 who had mild COVID-19 (a few samples of this study predate the infection). Cell type and time point are not known. CDR3 loop: CASSYSGRSPLHF. The DNA for the CDR3 is TGTGCCAGCAGTTACTCAGGACGTTCACCCCTCCACTTT.